These T cell receptor beta chains were read from a single sample in a study of blood T cell repertoires in COVID-19. Assay used: immunoSEQ multiplex PCR; TCRdb lists only in-frame clones, some missing. The sample has about 54,000 clones, around 86% seen once; the top ten hold 25% to 30%. The sample comprised peripheral blood. The receptors were gathered from a human donor in a cohort sampled during active COVID-19. Each CDR3 is given with its conserved first and last residue. Each record gives: V gene, D gene, J gene, CDR3 protein, CDR3 DNA. A D gene is named only where the DNA matches it firmly.

v_call: TRBV10-3; d_call: .; j_call: TRBJ2-1; cdr3_aa: CAISDRGEDRDEQFF; cdr3_nt: TGTGCCATCAGTGACAGGGGAGAAGATAGGGATGAGCAGTTCTTC
v_call: TRBV19; d_call: .; j_call: TRBJ2-5; cdr3_aa: CASSIGGQQETQYF; cdr3_nt: TGTGCCAGTAGTATCGGGGGACAGCAAGAGACCCAGTACTTC
v_call: TRBV5-1; d_call: TRBD1; j_call: TRBJ2-3; cdr3_aa: CASSIGQGTDTQYF; cdr3_nt: TGCGCCAGCAGCATAGGACAGGGCACAGATACGCAGTATTTT
v_call: TRBV4-2; d_call: TRBD1; j_call: TRBJ1-6; cdr3_aa: CASSQDRSDRGRDSPLHF; cdr3_nt: TGTGCCAGCAGCCAAGATAGGTCGGACAGGGGTAGAGATTCACCCCTCCACTTT
v_call: TRBV28; d_call: .; j_call: TRBJ1-4; cdr3_aa: CASSPQGLGNEKLFF; cdr3_nt: TGTGCCAGCAGCCCTCAGGGGCTCGGTAATGAAAAACTGTTTTTT
v_call: TRBV27; d_call: TRBD1; j_call: TRBJ2-3; cdr3_aa: CASRTTPGQGSDTQYF; cdr3_nt: TGTGCCAGCCGAACCACCCCGGGACAGGGCTCAGATACGCAGTATTTT
v_call: TRBV6-5; d_call: TRBD1; j_call: TRBJ1-2; cdr3_aa: CASSRTGGTYGYTF; cdr3_nt: TGTGCCAGCAGCAGGACAGGGGGCACCTATGGCTACACCTTC
v_call: TRBV29-1; d_call: .; j_call: TRBJ1-2; cdr3_aa: CSVAQTGSNGYTF; cdr3_nt: TGCAGCGTTGCCCAAACAGGGTCGAATGGCTACACCTTC
v_call: TRBV2; d_call: TRBD1; j_call: TRBJ2-1; cdr3_aa: CASSWRGQGNEQFF; cdr3_nt: TGTGCCAGCAGTTGGCGTGGACAGGGTAATGAGCAGTTCTTC
v_call: TRBV25-1; d_call: .; j_call: TRBJ2-7; cdr3_aa: CASSERTEPYEQYF; cdr3_nt: TGTGCCAGCAGTGAAAGGACAGAGCCTTACGAGCAGTACTTC
v_call: TRBV28; d_call: .; j_call: TRBJ1-5; cdr3_aa: CASTSGYNQPQHF; cdr3_nt: TGTGCCAGCACTTCAGGGTACAATCAGCCCCAGCATTTT
v_call: TRBV6-5; d_call: .; j_call: TRBJ2-1; cdr3_aa: CASVSNSPYNEQFF; cdr3_nt: TGTGCCAGCGTGTCAAACTCCCCCTACAATGAGCAGTTCTTC
v_call: TRBV5-5; d_call: TRBD2; j_call: TRBJ2-1; cdr3_aa: CASSLASGAVYNEQFF; cdr3_nt: TGTGCCAGCAGCTTGGCTAGCGGGGCGGTTTACAATGAGCAGTTCTTC
v_call: TRBV5-1; d_call: .; j_call: TRBJ2-5; cdr3_aa: CASSFGRGEETQYF; cdr3_nt: TGCGCCAGCAGCTTCGGCAGGGGGGAAGAGACCCAGTACTTC
v_call: TRBV19; d_call: TRBD2; j_call: TRBJ2-3; cdr3_aa: CASVTGGLAGATDTQYF; cdr3_nt: TGTGCCAGTGTCACGGGAGGACTAGCGGGGGCAACAGATACGCAGTATTTT
v_call: TRBV5-5; d_call: TRBD1; j_call: TRBJ2-5; cdr3_aa: CASSVPGQRKETQYF; cdr3_nt: TGTGCCAGCAGCGTGCCGGGACAGAGAAAAGAGACCCAGTACTTC